This TCR beta chain was recovered during a study of blood T cell repertoires in COVID-19 (TCRdb year 2020). About the study as a whole: Samples from collaborators originated in the United States, Italy and Spain and spanned both the acute and convalescent phases of COVID-19. The material from the prospective study consisted of cDNA or gDNA derived from T cells, B-cell-depleted T cells, or PBMCs. Subjects who had been exposed to COVID-19, were actively infected with it, or had recovered from it provided the deeply sampled blood TCRbeta repertoires that made up the dataset. The repertoires were made available in a free public database intended to serve as a resource for research on the immune response to SARS-CoV-2. Samples came from the ongoing ImmuneRACE study (first 160 participants) plus 1,254 subjects from 6 global collaborators. Sample metadata almost always included a de-identified subject ID, COVID-19 status, age in years and sex. Where available, HLA class I and class II types were taken from metadata supplied by the sample provider and were not determined by assay-based typing.

TCRbeta CDR3 regions were amplified from genomic DNA using the immunoSEQ Assay, a bias-controlled multiplex PCR. Under the source paper's analysis protocol: Nucleated cell counts per sample were estimated from amplification of reference gene primers within the assay. To quantify the absolute abundance of each unique TCRbeta CDR3 rearrangement, sequence reads were collapsed and filtered. For each sample, productive Simpson clonality was calculated as the square root of Simpson's diversity index over productive rearrangements. What TCRdb holds here is the immuneACCESS table cut down to in-frame rearrangements. Part of the clones is not present; checked against another copy, under half of the missing clones reflect an unresolved V gene, and the others are unexplained. V and J calls plus clone size are reproduced from that table; the DNA served to infer D and trimming. For this sample the table gives hundreds of thousands of clones, of which around nine tenths were detected only once. Together, the top ten hold 0.72% of the sample.

Counted from cysteine to phenylalanine, this CDR3 has 14 amino acids. Of all the DNA, just the CDR3 is kept, 42 bases in frame from base 1. From V the trimming removes 4 bases and from J it removes 5 bases, while the gene matches leave 5 bases of the junction unaccounted for. CDR1 SGHNT and CDR2 YYREEE were looked up in the germline V gene (reference sequence). Findings and caveats that apply to the study as a whole: The quantity of clinical and demographic metadata differed by source and by participant and was supplied without curation.

In regard to this clone: Its specific antigen is unknown. Base qualities are missing; no much larger clone stands one base away.

The collaborating institutions used their own protocols to collect whole blood in K2EDTA tubes. For TCRbeta analysis, collaborators shipped samples in one of three forms: frozen whole blood, isolated PBMCs, or DNA extracted from either of those sample types. Recombination connected TRBV5-4 to TRBJ2-1, and TRBD2 matches 8 of the central bases. Sequencing input: peripheral blood. This TCR was sampled from a man aged 35 to 55 with acute or convalescent COVID-19. The CDR3 region: CASSLTGGHNEQFF. The bases read TGTGCCAGCAGCCTAACGGGGGGGCACAATGAGCAGTTCTTC.